The next 13 T cell receptor beta chains were all read from a single sample in a study of T-cell reconstitution after alpha-beta-depleted transplantation in children. A TCRbeta library incorporating unique molecular identifiers was prepared. TCRdb re-called the PCR reads with MiXCR, one entry per CDR3 protein. The table lists around 250,000 distinct CDR3 sequences, nearly 10% of them singletons. The sequenced sample was PBMCs from the stem cell graft donor, obtained from the stem cell graft. These receptors were obtained from a human donor who donated a stem cell graft to a child with SCID.

The table lists this clonotype with many counts. This chain connects TRBV5-1 to TRBJ1-1; 7 bases map to TRBD1. V dropped 0 bases and J dropped 4; count of bases not matched to a gene: 6. The CDR3 extends over 15 amino acids. Germline CDR1 reads SGHRS; CDR2 reads YFSETQ. CDR3 bases: TGCGCCAGCAGCTTGGAGGCAGGGGGGAGCACTGAAGCTTTCTTT. This translates into CASSLEAGGSTEAFF.

In this sample, this clonotype turned up many times. V is TRBV27 and J is TRBJ1-2; D is unresolved. The CDR3 has 13 residues. CDR1 and CDR2 from the germline V gene are MNHEY and SMNVEV (reference sequence). The germline V and J ends were trimmed by 8 bases and 4 bases, with 14 bases remaining between them. The CDR3 nucleotides are TGTGCCAGCGGTACCCTGGACGGCTATGGCTACACCTTC. It translates to CASGTLDGYGYTF.

This CDR3 is CASSLGPTGNYEQYF. The CDR3 DNA is TGTGCCAGCAGTTTAGGTCCCACAGGGAACTACGAGCAGTACTTC. This chain links TRBV12-3 or TRBV12-4 with TRBJ2-7; TRBD1 might be the D (6 bases). This CDR3 region has 15 residues. V dropped 1 base and J dropped 3 bases, with 13 bases sitting between them.

This clonotype was detected a few times. The genes are TRBV12-3 or TRBV12-4 and TRBJ2-1, with D uncertain. V was pared by 1 base and J by 8 bases, with 12 bases between. CDR3 size: 14 residues. The CDR3 loop is CASSLDRRSDEQFF. Written as DNA, the CDR3 is TGTGCCAGCAGTTTAGATCGGCGATCGGATGAGCAGTTCTTC.

This clonotype was detected ten times or more. This sequence joins TRBV5-1 and TRBJ2-2; maybe TRBD1 (6 bases). CDR1 is SGHRS and CDR2 is YFSETQ in the germline V gene. V was trimmed by 4 bases and J by 4 bases, leaving 20 bases between them. The CDR3 is made up of 17 amino acids. DNA for the CDR3: TGCGCCAGCAGCATTTTTCCAGGGGACGGCGGCACCGGGGAGCTGTTTTTT. Encoded protein: CASSIFPGDGGTGELFF.

V gene TRBV5-1 combines with J gene TRBJ1-6, with no clear D. This CDR3 region has 12 residues. Looked up from germline, CDR1 is SGHRS and CDR2 is YFSETQ. Trimming pared 5 bases from V and 9 bases from J, leaving 9 bases between. CDR3 in amino acids: CASREGSSPLHF. The CDR3, as DNA: TGCGCCAGCAGAGAAGGATCTTCACCCCTCCACTTT.

The chain carries TRBV11-2 and TRBJ2-3, with 8 bases fitting TRBD2. V trimming: 2 bases; J trimming: 2 bases; junction bases outside the gene matches: 12. Germline V gene lookup returns CDR1 SGHAT and CDR2 FQNNGV. This CDR3 is 18 amino acids long. The CDR3 DNA is TGTGCCAGCAGCTTACATCCGGGGGGGTTGGGTAACACAGATACGCAGTATTTT. Translated: CASSLHPGGLGNTDTQYF. The variable domain in full, completed from reference TRBV11-2 and TRBJ2-3, reads EAGVAQSPRYKIIEKRQSVAFWCNPISGHATLYWYQQILGQGPKLLIQFQNNGVVDDSQLPKDRFSAERLKGVDSTLKIQPAKLEDSAVYLCASSLHPGGLGNTDTQYFGPGTRLTVL.

This clonotype has a handful of counts. The genes are TRBV12-3 or TRBV12-4 and TRBJ2-5; a weak D match, TRBD2 (6 bases). With 8 bases removed from V and 6 bases from J, the gap between germline ends came to 16 bases. CDR3 size: 13 residues. DNA for the CDR3: TGTGCCAGCCGGGGCGGCGGGGCTCAGACCCAGTACTTC. Amino acids: CASRGGGAQTQYF.

This clonotype appeared many times. The chain combines TRBV12-3 or TRBV12-4 with TRBJ2-7; 10 bases are a match to TRBD2. Trimming removed 8 bases from V and 1 base from J; junction bases left unmatched: 5. CDR3 length: 14 amino acids. The chain's CDR3 is CASSRTSGSYEQYF. The CDR3 region has the DNA TGTGCCAGCTCCCGGACTAGCGGTTCCTACGAGCAGTACTTC.

The chain carries TRBV6-2 or TRBV6-3 and TRBJ2-1; no definite D call. This CDR3 is built from 16 residues. The V gene lost 6 bases and the J gene lost 0 bases, with 15 bases spanning the gap. Germline V gives CDR1 MNHEY, CDR2 SVGEGT. CDR3 DNA sequence: TGTGCCAGCAGGTCCCCGAGGCCCAGCTCCTACAATGAGCAGTTCTTC. Amino acid sequence: CASRSPRPSSYNEQFF.

The table lists this clonotype with a count of one. This may stem from a read error, because a much larger clone lies one nucleotide away. V gene TRBV20-1 combines with J gene TRBJ2-7; D tentatively fits TRBD1 or TRBD2 (5 bases each). The CDR3 length is 17 residues. V lost 4 bases and J lost 0, with 22 bases in between. Germline V lookup: CDR1 DFQATT, CDR2 SNEGSKA (reference sequence). The CDR3 region has the DNA TGCAGTGCTACTACCGAAAAGGGGACGCCAAGCTCCTACGAGCAGTACTTC. It codes for CSATTEKGTPSSYEQYF.

The chain has TRBV7-2 and TRBJ2-1; no firm D call. V dropped 1 base and J dropped 2 bases, with 9 bases sitting between them. CDR3 size: 15 residues. Germline V CDR1 and CDR2: SGHTA, FQGNSA. CDR3 protein: CASSLDPGPYNEQFF. CDR3 DNA sequence: TGTGCCAGCAGCTTAGATCCGGGCCCCTACAATGAGCAGTTCTTC. The full variable domain, rest sourced from reference TRBV7-2 and TRBJ2-1, is GAGVSQSPSNKVTEKGKDVELRCDPISGHTALYWYRQSLGQGLEFLIYFQGNSAPDKSGLPSDRFSAERTGGSVSTLTIQRTQQEDSAVYLCASSLDPGPYNEQFFGPGTRLTVL.

In its sample, this clonotype was seen many times. CDR3 amino acids: CSVVEGVLNTGELFF. The CDR3 nucleotides read TGCAGCGTTGTCGAGGGGGTGTTGAACACCGGGGAGCTGTTTTTT. V gene TRBV29-1 combines with J gene TRBJ2-2; possible D gene TRBD1, 6 bases. Germline V gives CDR1 SQVTM, CDR2 ANQGSEA. The CDR3 sequence is 15 residues long. The germline V and J ends were trimmed by 4 bases and 1 base, with 13 bases remaining between them.